This TCR beta chain was sequenced during a study of blood T cell repertoires in COVID-19. Generated by immunoSEQ multiplex PCR, the TCRdb table keeps only in-frame clones and is missing some. The data hold 390,000 or so clones, with 80% to 90% observed a single time. The sequenced material came from peripheral blood. This sequence was found in a woman in her thirties with COVID-19, enrolled during active disease.

This CDR3 is CASRPSGGADTGELFF. As DNA, the CDR3 is TGTGCCAGCAGACCTAGCGGGGGGGCCGACACCGGGGAGCTGTTTTTT. The chain is built from TRBV7-9 and TRBJ2-2; 12 bases are shared with TRBD2. In germline, CDR1 is SEHNR, CDR2 FQNEAQ (reference sequence). J lost 3 bases, V lost 6 bases, and 5 bases had no gene match. The CDR3 is made up of 16 amino acids.